One T cell receptor (beta chain) is described in this entry. Antigen specificity is unknown. The source of the sample is a study of T cell responses to AZD1222 COVID-19 vaccine. Whole-study results and caveats: The number of AZD1222 recipients seropositive at baseline was only five or six. All repertoire sampling was performed exclusively after the peak T cell response.

Repertoires were generated with immunoSEQ multiplex PCR, while TCRdb's copy carries only in-frame clones and drops some. The sample contains 130,000 or so clones, 93% of which appear only once. The CDR3 has 14 amino acids. Germline V lookup: CDR1 LGHNA, CDR2 YSLEER. V was clipped by 0 bases and J by 2 bases, with 2 bases between them. The V call is TRBV4-3, the J call TRBJ2-6; D gene uncertain. The clonotype comes from an adult in good health. Sequenced here: peripheral blood, sampled on day 0 of AZD1222 vaccination. CDR3 in amino acids: CASSQDPGANVLTF. The CDR3 nucleotides read TGCGCCAGCAGCCAAGATCCTGGGGCCAACGTCCTGACTTTC.